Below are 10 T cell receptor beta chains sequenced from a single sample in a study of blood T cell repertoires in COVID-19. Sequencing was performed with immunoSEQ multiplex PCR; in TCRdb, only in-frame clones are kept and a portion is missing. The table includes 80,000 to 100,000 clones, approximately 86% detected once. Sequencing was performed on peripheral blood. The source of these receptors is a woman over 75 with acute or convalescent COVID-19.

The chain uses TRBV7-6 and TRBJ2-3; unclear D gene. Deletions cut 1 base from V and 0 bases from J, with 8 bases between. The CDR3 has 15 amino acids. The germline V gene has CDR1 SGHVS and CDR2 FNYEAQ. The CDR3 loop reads CASSLVEESTDTQYF. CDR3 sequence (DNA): TGTGCCAGCAGCTTAGTTGAGGAGAGCACAGATACGCAGTATTTT.

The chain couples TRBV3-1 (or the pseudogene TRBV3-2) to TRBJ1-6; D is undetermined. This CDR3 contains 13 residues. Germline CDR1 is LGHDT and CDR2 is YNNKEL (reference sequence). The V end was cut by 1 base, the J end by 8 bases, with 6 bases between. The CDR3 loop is CASSQAADSPLHF. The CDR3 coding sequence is TGTGCCAGCAGCCAAGCGGCGGATTCACCCCTCCACTTT.

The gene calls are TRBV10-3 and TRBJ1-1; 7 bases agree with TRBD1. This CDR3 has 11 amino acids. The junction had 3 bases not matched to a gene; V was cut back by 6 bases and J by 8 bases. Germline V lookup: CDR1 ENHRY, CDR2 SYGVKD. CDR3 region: CAIRGQTEAFF. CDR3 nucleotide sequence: TGTGCCATCAGGGGACAGACCGAAGCTTTCTTT.

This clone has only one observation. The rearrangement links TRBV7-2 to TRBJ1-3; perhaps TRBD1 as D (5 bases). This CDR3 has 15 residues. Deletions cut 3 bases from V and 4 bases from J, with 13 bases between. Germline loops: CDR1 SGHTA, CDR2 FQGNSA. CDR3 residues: CASSFGRVPGNTIYF. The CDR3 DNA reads TGTGCCAGCAGCTTTGGCAGGGTGCCCGGAAACACCATATATTTT.

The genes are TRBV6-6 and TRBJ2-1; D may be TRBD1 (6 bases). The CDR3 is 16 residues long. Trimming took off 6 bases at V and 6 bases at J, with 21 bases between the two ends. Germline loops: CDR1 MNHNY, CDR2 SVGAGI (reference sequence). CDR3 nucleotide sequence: TGTGCCAGCAGGGAGAGTGGGCAGGGGACCGCCAATGAGCAGTTCTTC. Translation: CASRESGQGTANEQFF.

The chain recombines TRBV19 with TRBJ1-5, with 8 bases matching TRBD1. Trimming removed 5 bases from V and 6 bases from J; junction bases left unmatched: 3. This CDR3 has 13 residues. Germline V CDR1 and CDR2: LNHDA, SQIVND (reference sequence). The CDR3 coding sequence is TGTGCCAGTAGTTTCACAGGGGGTCAGCCCCAGCATTTT. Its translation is CASSFTGGQPQHF.

CDR3 residues: CASSVTSGVTDTQYF. DNA for the CDR3: TGTGCCAGCAGCGTGACTAGCGGGGTAACAGATACGCAGTATTTT. The chain carries TRBV5-4 and TRBJ2-3; 11 bases align to TRBD2. J gave up 3 bases and V 4 bases, and 4 bases lay outside the gene matches. The germline gives CDR1 SGHNT, CDR2 YYREEE (reference sequence). The CDR3 is 15 amino acids.

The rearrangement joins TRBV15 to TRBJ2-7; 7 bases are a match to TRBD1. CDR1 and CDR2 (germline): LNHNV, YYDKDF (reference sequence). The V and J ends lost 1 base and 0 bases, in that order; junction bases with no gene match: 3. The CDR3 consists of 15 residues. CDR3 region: CATSRGKGASYEQYF. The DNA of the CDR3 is TGTGCCACCAGCAGAGGAAAGGGGGCCTCCTACGAGCAGTACTTC.

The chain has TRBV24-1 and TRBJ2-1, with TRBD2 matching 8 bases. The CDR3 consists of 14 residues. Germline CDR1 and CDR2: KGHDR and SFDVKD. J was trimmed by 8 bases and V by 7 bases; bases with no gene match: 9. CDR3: CATRASGGADEQFF. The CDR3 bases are TGTGCCACCAGGGCCAGCGGGGGAGCGGATGAGCAGTTCTTC.

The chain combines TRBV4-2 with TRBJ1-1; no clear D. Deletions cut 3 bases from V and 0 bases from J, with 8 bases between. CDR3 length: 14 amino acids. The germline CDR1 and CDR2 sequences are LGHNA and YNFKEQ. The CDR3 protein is CASSHVLMNTEAFF. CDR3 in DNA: TGTGCCAGCAGCCACGTTCTTATGAACACTGAAGCTTTCTTT.